These T cell receptor beta chains were read from a single sample in a study of CD8 T cells in Susac syndrome. TCRdb used MiXCR to reprocess the immunoSEQ multiplex PCR reads, holding one entry per CDR3 protein. The sample lists approximately 200,000 distinct CDR3 sequences; approximately 95% were seen once. What was sequenced was CD4+ T cells from PBMCs. These receptor sequences come from a human donor with multiple sclerosis. The CDR3 runs from the conserved cysteine through the conserved F or W. Fields, in order: D gene, V gene, J gene, clone size, CDR3 protein, CDR3 DNA. The D gene is left open where the match is weak. Where a row states a size, it is once, few, many or the class of an expanded clone; other rows omit it.

-	TRBV7-9	TRBJ1-4	few	CASSLGQDNEKLFF	TGTGCCAGCAGTTTGGGGCAGGATAATGAAAAACTGTTTTTT
TRBD1	TRBV29-1	TRBJ1-4	-	CSGQGANEKLFF	TGCAGCGGACAGGGGGCAAATGAAAAACTGTTTTTT
-	TRBV20-1	TRBJ2-3	-	CSATGRGWGTDTQYF	TGCAGTGCCACCGGACGGGGATGGGGCACAGATACGCAGTATTTT
TRBD1	TRBV6-5	TRBJ2-7	few	CASSYSNRGSYEQYF	TGTGCCAGCAGTTACTCTAACAGGGGGTCCTACGAGCAGTACTTC
-	TRBV19	TRBJ2-5	once	CASSALGGAETQYF	TGTGCCAGTAGTGCCCTTGGCGGTGCGGAGACCCAGTACTTC
-	TRBV20-1	TRBJ1-2	-	CSARGTENYGYTF	TGCAGTGCTAGGGGGACGGAGAACTATGGCTACACCTTC
-	TRBV5-6	TRBJ2-7	-	CASSLGSYSYEQYF	TGTGCCAGCAGCTTGGGCAGTTACTCCTACGAGCAGTACTTC
-	TRBV3-1	TRBJ2-1	-	CASSHRGSTIMSEQFF	TGTGCCAGCAGTCACCGGGGCAGTACTATTATGAGTGAGCAGTTCTTC
-	TRBV29-1	TRBJ2-7	-	CSFETATYEQYF	TGCAGCTTTGAGACAGCTACCTACGAGCAGTACTTC
-	TRBV5-1	TRBJ1-1	-	CASGSLQGNTEAFF	TGCGCCAGCGGATCCCTACAGGGGAACACTGAAGCTTTCTTT
TRBD1	TRBV20-1	TRBJ1-5	-	CSARGRDSRPQHF	TGCAGTGCTAGAGGCCGGGACAGTAGACCCCAGCATTTT
-	TRBV24-1	TRBJ1-4	-	CATPFGKLFF	TGTGCCACCCCCTTTGGGAAACTGTTTTTT
-	TRBV30	TRBJ2-3	-	CAWRGSTDTQYF	TGTGCCTGGAGAGGTAGCACAGATACGCAGTATTTT
TRBD1	TRBV9	TRBJ1-1	-	CASSVEQGDTEAFF	TGTGCCAGCAGCGTAGAACAGGGGGACACTGAAGCTTTCTTT
-	TRBV11-2	TRBJ2-5	-	CASSSATNSLETQYF	TGTGCCAGCAGCTCCGCTACCAACTCCCTGGAGACCCAGTACTTC
-	TRBV5-1	TRBJ2-3	-	CASRQEDLTDTQYF	TGCGCCAGCAGACAGGAGGACCTCACAGATACGCAGTATTTT
TRBD2	TRBV3-1	TRBJ2-1	-	CASSRASGYYNEQFF	TGTGCCAGCAGCCGAGCTAGCGGATACTACAATGAGCAGTTCTTC
-	TRBV3-1	TRBJ1-2	-	CASSHRVGYGYTF	TGTGCCAGCAGCCACAGGGTAGGCTATGGCTACACCTTC
-	TRBV29-1	TRBJ1-1	-	CSVDKGTEAFF	TGCAGCGTTGATAAGGGCACTGAAGCTTTCTTT
TRBD2	TRBV20-1	TRBJ2-5	-	CSARRGTTGEAETQYF	TGCAGTGCTAGACGGGGGACTACCGGCGAGGCGGAGACCCAGTACTTC
-	TRBV30	TRBJ2-4	-	CAFSQGLAKNIQYF	TGTGCCTTTAGCCAGGGCCTAGCCAAAAACATTCAGTACTTC
-	TRBV7-9	TRBJ1-1	-	CASSLADIAAFF	TGTGCCAGCAGCTTAGCGGACATTGCAGCTTTCTTT
-	TRBV29-1	TRBJ1-1	-	CSVEATAFQAFF	TGCAGCGTTGAAGCCACCGCCTTTCAGGCTTTCTTT
-	TRBV3-1	TRBJ1-3	-	CASSPRPISGNTIYF	TGTGCCAGCAGCCCTCGACCGATTTCTGGAAACACCATATATTTT
TRBD1	TRBV2	TRBJ1-1	-	CASSGWTGENTEAFF	TGTGCCAGCAGTGGATGGACAGGGGAGAACACTGAAGCTTTCTTT
-	TRBV2	TRBJ1-1	-	CASSVRQAGGAFF	TGTGCCAGCAGTGTGAGACAGGCCGGGGGAGCTTTCTTT
-	TRBV6-1	TRBJ2-1	-	CASSEALRGHEQFF	TGTGCCAGCAGTGAAGCGCTGAGGGGCCATGAGCAGTTCTTC
-	TRBV18	TRBJ1-2	-	CASSPGSSYGYTF	TGTGCCAGCTCACCGGGAAGTAGCTATGGCTACACCTTC
TRBD2	TRBV2	TRBJ2-4	once	CASSWTRGDIQYF	TGTGCCAGCAGTTGGACTAGGGGAGACATTCAGTACTTC
TRBD2	TRBV9	TRBJ2-1	-	CASSEPGRGSEQFF	TGTGCCAGCAGCGAGCCCGGGAGGGGGAGCGAGCAGTTCTTC
-	TRBV6-6	TRBJ1-1	-	CASSYTQGRNTEAFF	TGTGCCAGCAGTTACACGCAGGGAAGGAACACTGAAGCTTTCTTT
-	TRBV5-4	TRBJ2-5	-	CASSFGGGAKETQYF	TGTGCCAGCAGCTTTGGCGGAGGGGCGAAGGAGACCCAGTACTTC
-	TRBV9	TRBJ1-2	-	CASSPPGTYGYTF	TGTGCCAGCAGCCCGCCCGGGACTTACGGCTACACCTTC
TRBD2	TRBV20-1	TRBJ2-7	-	CSARWTSGGKQYF	TGCAGTGCTAGATGGACTAGCGGGGGGAAGCAGTACTTC
-	TRBV24-1	TRBJ2-1	-	CATSFYNEQFF	TGTGCCACCAGTTTCTACAATGAGCAGTTCTTC
-	TRBV14	TRBJ2-3	once	CASSQVLSAMDTQYF	TGTGCCAGCAGCCAAGTTTTATCCGCGATGGATACGCAGTATTTT
-	TRBV12-3/TRBV12-4	TRBJ1-2	-	CASSLTGRRGYTF	TGTGCCAGCAGTTTAACTGGGAGACGTGGCTACACCTTC